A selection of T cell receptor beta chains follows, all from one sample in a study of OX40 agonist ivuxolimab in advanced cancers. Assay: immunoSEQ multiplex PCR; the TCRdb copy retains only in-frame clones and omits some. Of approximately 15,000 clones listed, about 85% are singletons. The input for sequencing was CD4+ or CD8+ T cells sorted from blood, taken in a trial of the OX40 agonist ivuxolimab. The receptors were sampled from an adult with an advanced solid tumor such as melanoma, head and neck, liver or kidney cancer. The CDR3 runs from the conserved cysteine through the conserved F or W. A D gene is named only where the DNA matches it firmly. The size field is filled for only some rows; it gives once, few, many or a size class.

cdr3_aa: CASSQDLGTSPYEQYF
cdr3_nt: TGCGCCAGCAGCCAAGATCTAGGGACTAGTCCCTACGAGCAGTACTTC
d_call: TRBD2
j_call: TRBJ2-7
v_call: TRBV4-3
clone_size: -

cdr3_aa: CASSLEGLAGEFSYEQYF
cdr3_nt: TGCGCCAGCAGCTTGGAGGGACTAGCGGGAGAATTCTCCTACGAGCAGTACTTC
d_call: TRBD2
j_call: TRBJ2-7
v_call: TRBV5-1
clone_size: -

cdr3_aa: CASSLAGGNEQYF
cdr3_nt: TGTGCCAGCAGCTTAGCGGGGGGCAACGAGCAGTACTTC
d_call: -
j_call: TRBJ2-7
v_call: TRBV11-2
clone_size: -

cdr3_aa: CASSPDRSTDTQYF
cdr3_nt: TGTGCCAGCAGCCCTGACAGAAGCACAGATACGCAGTATTTT
d_call: -
j_call: TRBJ2-3
v_call: TRBV7-3
clone_size: -

cdr3_aa: CASATGWGAYEQYF
cdr3_nt: TGCGCCAGCGCTACAGGTTGGGGCGCCTACGAGCAGTACTTC
d_call: -
j_call: TRBJ2-7
v_call: TRBV5-1
clone_size: -

cdr3_aa: CASSDGTRSTDTQYF
cdr3_nt: TGTGCCAGCAGTGACGGGACCCGCTCTACAGATACGCAGTATTTT
d_call: -
j_call: TRBJ2-3
v_call: TRBV6-4
clone_size: -

cdr3_aa: CASGDMSSYNEQFF
cdr3_nt: TGTGCCAGCGGGGACATGAGCTCCTACAATGAGCAGTTCTTC
d_call: -
j_call: TRBJ2-1
v_call: TRBV6-5
clone_size: once

cdr3_aa: CASSPGQGGSGELFF
cdr3_nt: TGTGCCAGCAGCCCCGGACAGGGAGGTTCCGGGGAGCTGTTTTTT
d_call: TRBD1
j_call: TRBJ2-2
v_call: TRBV6-4
clone_size: -

cdr3_aa: CASSLRDGTGYEQYF
cdr3_nt: TGTGCCAGCAGCCTACGTGATGGGACAGGCTACGAGCAGTACTTC
d_call: TRBD1
j_call: TRBJ2-7
v_call: TRBV9
clone_size: -

cdr3_aa: CASSGTILFSYEQYF
cdr3_nt: TGTGCCAGCTCGGGGACAATTTTATTCTCCTACGAGCAGTACTTC
d_call: -
j_call: TRBJ2-7
v_call: TRBV5-5
clone_size: -

cdr3_aa: CASSLTGPLYEQYF
cdr3_nt: TGTGCCAGCAGCCTGACGGGACCACTCTACGAGCAGTACTTC
d_call: -
j_call: TRBJ2-7
v_call: TRBV27
clone_size: -

cdr3_aa: CASSDRTESSPLHF
cdr3_nt: TGTGCCAGCAGTGATAGGACAGAGTCCTCACCCCTCCACTTT
d_call: -
j_call: TRBJ1-6
v_call: TRBV6-1
clone_size: once

cdr3_aa: CASSIIGNEEQFF
cdr3_nt: TGTGCCAGTAGTATTATTGGGAATGAGGAGCAGTTCTTC
d_call: -
j_call: TRBJ2-1
v_call: TRBV19
clone_size: -

cdr3_aa: CASSILGGRNIQYF
cdr3_nt: TGTGCCAGTAGTATACTAGGGGGGCGGAACATTCAGTACTTC
d_call: -
j_call: TRBJ2-4
v_call: TRBV19
clone_size: -

cdr3_aa: CASSVVVGGELFF
cdr3_nt: TGTGCCAGCAGCGTAGTAGTTGGAGGGGAGCTGTTTTTT
d_call: -
j_call: TRBJ2-2
v_call: TRBV9
clone_size: -

cdr3_aa: CASSPVGGPTGELFF
cdr3_nt: TGCGCCAGCAGCCCTGTGGGAGGGCCTACCGGGGAGCTGTTTTTT
d_call: TRBD2
j_call: TRBJ2-2
v_call: TRBV5-1
clone_size: once

cdr3_aa: CASSIGQGWNTEAFF
cdr3_nt: TGTGCCAGTAGTATAGGACAGGGTTGGAACACTGAAGCTTTCTTT
d_call: TRBD1
j_call: TRBJ1-1
v_call: TRBV19
clone_size: -

cdr3_aa: CASRDRAGNQPQHF
cdr3_nt: TGTGCCAGCAGGGACAGGGCTGGCAATCAGCCCCAGCATTTT
d_call: TRBD1
j_call: TRBJ1-5
v_call: TRBV2
clone_size: -

cdr3_aa: CGSSFTVGLAGYEQYF
cdr3_nt: TGTGGCAGCAGTTTCACTGTCGGACTAGCGGGGTACGAGCAGTACTTC
d_call: TRBD2
j_call: TRBJ2-7
v_call: TRBV13
clone_size: -

cdr3_aa: CAITQSSGRSLNEQFF
cdr3_nt: TGTGCCATCACCCAATCCAGCGGGAGATCACTCAATGAGCAGTTCTTC
d_call: TRBD2
j_call: TRBJ2-1
v_call: TRBV10-3
clone_size: -

cdr3_aa: CATMGATDSGNTIYF
cdr3_nt: TGTGCTACGATGGGGGCGACTGACTCTGGAAACACCATATATTTT
d_call: -
j_call: TRBJ1-3
v_call: TRBV6-6
clone_size: once

cdr3_aa: CASRGSAPNEQFF
cdr3_nt: TGTGCCAGCAGAGGGTCGGCTCCCAATGAGCAGTTCTTC
d_call: -
j_call: TRBJ2-1
v_call: TRBV6-5
clone_size: -

cdr3_aa: CASSPSGRAGYEQYF
cdr3_nt: TGTGCCAGCAGCCCTAGCGGGAGGGCCGGGTACGAGCAGTACTTC
d_call: TRBD2
j_call: TRBJ2-7
v_call: TRBV9
clone_size: once

cdr3_aa: CASSQGGRGEAFF
cdr3_nt: TGCGCCAGCAGCCAAGGAGGAAGAGGTGAAGCTTTCTTT
d_call: -
j_call: TRBJ1-1
v_call: TRBV4-1
clone_size: -

cdr3_aa: CASSLSRNTEAFF
cdr3_nt: TGTGCCAGCAGTCTCTCGCGGAACACTGAAGCTTTCTTT
d_call: -
j_call: TRBJ1-1
v_call: TRBV6-5
clone_size: -

cdr3_aa: CASSQDGFRGDEQYF
cdr3_nt: TGCGCCAGCAGCCAAGATGGTTTTAGGGGCGACGAGCAGTACTTC
d_call: -
j_call: TRBJ2-7
v_call: TRBV4-1
clone_size: -

cdr3_aa: CASSRGTSSYNEQFF
cdr3_nt: TGTGCCAGCAGCCGCGGGACTAGCTCCTACAATGAGCAGTTCTTC
d_call: TRBD2
j_call: TRBJ2-1
v_call: TRBV9
clone_size: -

cdr3_aa: CASSFYPETYEQYF
cdr3_nt: TGTGCCAGCAGTTTCTATCCAGAAACCTACGAGCAGTACTTC
d_call: -
j_call: TRBJ2-7
v_call: TRBV28
clone_size: -

cdr3_aa: CASSADSLGEKLFF
cdr3_nt: TGTGCCAGTAGTGCTGACTCTCTCGGTGAAAAACTGTTTTTT
d_call: -
j_call: TRBJ1-4
v_call: TRBV19
clone_size: -

cdr3_aa: CATSTNREGQPQHF
cdr3_nt: TGTGCCACCAGCACCAACAGGGAGGGACAGCCCCAGCATTTT
d_call: -
j_call: TRBJ1-5
v_call: TRBV15
clone_size: -

cdr3_aa: CASSSGTGDYGYTF
cdr3_nt: TGTGCCAGCAGCTCAGGGACAGGGGACTATGGCTACACCTTC
d_call: TRBD1
j_call: TRBJ1-2
v_call: TRBV7-2
clone_size: -

cdr3_aa: CASSPDRGTEAFF
cdr3_nt: TGTGCCAGCAGTCCTGACCGGGGCACTGAAGCTTTCTTT
d_call: -
j_call: TRBJ1-1
v_call: TRBV27
clone_size: -

cdr3_aa: CASSGLAGGSTDTQYF
cdr3_nt: TGTGCCAGCAGCGGACTAGCGGGAGGTAGCACAGATACGCAGTATTTT
d_call: TRBD2
j_call: TRBJ2-3
v_call: TRBV7-9
clone_size: -

cdr3_aa: CASSAPLAGVNTGELFF
cdr3_nt: TGTGCCAGCAGCGCACCCCTAGCGGGAGTCAACACCGGGGAGCTGTTTTTT
d_call: TRBD2
j_call: TRBJ2-2
v_call: TRBV9
clone_size: -

cdr3_aa: CASSFGGSGANVLTF
cdr3_nt: TGTGCCAGCAGCTTTGGGGGCTCTGGGGCCAACGTCCTGACTTTC
d_call: -
j_call: TRBJ2-6
v_call: TRBV7-9
clone_size: -

cdr3_aa: CASRPDGYNYGYTF
cdr3_nt: TGTGCCAGCAGACCGGACGGATATAACTATGGCTACACCTTC
d_call: -
j_call: TRBJ1-2
v_call: TRBV28
clone_size: -

cdr3_aa: CASSPDGHQPQHF
cdr3_nt: TGTGCCAGCAGTCCGGACGGACATCAGCCCCAGCATTTT
d_call: -
j_call: TRBJ1-5
v_call: TRBV28
clone_size: -

cdr3_aa: CAITWDRGLLAEAFF
cdr3_nt: TGTGCCATCACTTGGGACAGGGGGCTTTTGGCTGAAGCTTTCTTT
d_call: TRBD1
j_call: TRBJ1-1
v_call: TRBV10-3
clone_size: -

cdr3_aa: CASTGAGLGEQYF
cdr3_nt: TGTGCCAGCACGGGGGCAGGTCTTGGCGAGCAGTACTTC
d_call: -
j_call: TRBJ2-7
v_call: TRBV6-1
clone_size: -

cdr3_aa: CATSRKTSGGPQETQYF
cdr3_nt: TGTGCCACCAGCCGAAAGACTAGCGGGGGTCCCCAAGAGACCCAGTACTTC
d_call: TRBD2
j_call: TRBJ2-5
v_call: TRBV15
clone_size: -

cdr3_aa: CASSLVEWYQETQYF
cdr3_nt: TGTGCCAGCAGCTTAGTAGAGTGGTACCAAGAGACCCAGTACTTC
d_call: -
j_call: TRBJ2-5
v_call: TRBV7-9
clone_size: -

cdr3_aa: CASSLAGKTYNEQFF
cdr3_nt: TGCGCCAGCAGCTTGGCGGGAAAGACCTACAATGAGCAGTTCTTC
d_call: -
j_call: TRBJ2-1
v_call: TRBV5-1
clone_size: -

cdr3_aa: CASSQQRTGSYEQYF
cdr3_nt: TGCGCCAGCAGCCAACAAAGGACTGGCTCCTACGAGCAGTACTTC
d_call: -
j_call: TRBJ2-7
v_call: TRBV5-5
clone_size: -

cdr3_aa: CASSRETGRNYGYTF
cdr3_nt: TGTGCCAGTAGTAGAGAGACAGGGAGAAACTATGGCTACACCTTC
d_call: TRBD1
j_call: TRBJ1-2
v_call: TRBV19
clone_size: -